The present TCR beta chain was sequenced within a study of naive and memory T cell subsets. Ligated cDNA underwent four rounds of PCR with nested alpha and beta constant region primers and SP2. TCRdb re-analysed the UMI-ligation and nested PCR reads in MiXCR, keeping a single row per CDR3 protein. The table has some 30,000 distinct CDR3 sequences, about 6.2% seen once. This clonotype was counted ten times or more. Sample treatment: skin biopsy from PPD injection site in Mantoux-positive individual. TCR cDNA received a 3' ligated oligonucleotide that carried a UMI. Input was roughly 1 to 1000 ng of DNase-treated total RNA without cell sorting. The clonotype was recovered from an adult in good health. The sample consisted of skin, taken from a tuberculin skin test site.

The CDR3 coding sequence is TGCGCCAGCAGCTTGGCCCCATCGCATGAAAAACTGTTTTTT. Amino acids: CASSLAPSHEKLFF. This sequence joins TRBV5-1 and TRBJ1-4; D not resolved. V lost 0 bases, J lost 6 bases, and 9 bases lay in between. Per germline, CDR1 SGHRS and CDR2 YFSETQ. CDR3 length: 14 amino acids. The variable domain in full, completed from reference TRBV5-1 and TRBJ1-4, reads KAGVTQTPRYLIKTRGQQVTLSCSPISGHRSVSWYQQTPGQGLQFLFEYFSETQRNKGNFPGRFSGRQFSNSRSEMNVSTLELGDSALYLCASSLAPSHEKLFFGSGTQLSVL.